The T cell receptor beta chain described here comes from a study of blood T cell repertoires in COVID-19. The data were produced by immunoSEQ multiplex PCR, yet TCRdb's version contains in-frame clones alone and is incomplete. This table has fewer than 200,000 clones, more than 80% appearing once. The V end lost 5 bases, the J end lost 7 bases, and 15 bases lay between the germline ends. This CDR3 spans 14 amino acids. Germline assignment: CDR1 MDHEN and CDR2 SYDVKM. Sequences were obtained from peripheral blood. The rearrangement links TRBV28 to TRBJ2-1; a weak D match, TRBD2 (5 bases). This sequence was found in a woman between 55 and 75 years old with acute or convalescent COVID-19. The CDR3, as DNA: TGTGCCAGCAGTCTCCTTCACCGGGGAAATGAGCAGTTCTTC. This translates into CASSLLHRGNEQFF.